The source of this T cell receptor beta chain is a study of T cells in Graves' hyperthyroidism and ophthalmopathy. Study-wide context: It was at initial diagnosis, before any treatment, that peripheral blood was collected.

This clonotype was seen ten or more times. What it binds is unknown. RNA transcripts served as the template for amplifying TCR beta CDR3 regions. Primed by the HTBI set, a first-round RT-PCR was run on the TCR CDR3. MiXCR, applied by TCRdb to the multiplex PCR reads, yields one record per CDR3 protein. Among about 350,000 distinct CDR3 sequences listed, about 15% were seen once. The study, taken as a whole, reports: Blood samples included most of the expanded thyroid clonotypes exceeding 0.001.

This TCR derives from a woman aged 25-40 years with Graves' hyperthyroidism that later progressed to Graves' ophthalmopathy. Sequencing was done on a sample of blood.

The CDR3 spells CASITTPLHF. CDR3 coding DNA: TGTGCCAGCATAACGACACCCCTCCACTTT. The chain employs TRBV11-3 and TRBJ1-6; no reliable D call. Trimming removed 7 bases from V and 11 bases from J, with 6 bases in between. In germline, CDR1 is SGHNT, CDR2 YENEEA. The CDR3 consists of 10 residues.